The present T cell receptor (beta chain) was sequenced within a study of T cells after yellow fever vaccination. Study-level findings and limits: Weaker overall was a secondary response that nonetheless peaked faster, on day 5 versus 15. Post-booster repertoires contained most primary-vaccination clones again (approximately 97% CD4, around 88% CD8).

The CDR3 consists of 10 residues. Germline V CDR1 and CDR2: SQVTM, ANQGSEA. V was trimmed by 0 bases and J by 10 bases, leaving 6 bases between them. For TCR, cDNA came from 5'RACE template switching, which added a universal primer site and UMIs. TCRdb reprocessed the 5' RACE reads via MiXCR and lists one record per CDR3 protein. This table has about 300,000 distinct CDR3 sequences, approximately 10% appearing once. With regard to this clonotype: Antigen: not known.

This sequence joins TRBV29-1 and TRBJ1-1; no firm D call. Sequenced here: CD4+ T cells sorted from PBMCs, sampled 5 days after the yellow fever booster vaccination. The sequence derives from a man younger than 30 who received the YFV17D yellow fever vaccine. CDR3 DNA sequence: TGCAGCGTTGAAGAGGGAGCAGCTTTCTTT. It translates to CSVEEGAAFF.